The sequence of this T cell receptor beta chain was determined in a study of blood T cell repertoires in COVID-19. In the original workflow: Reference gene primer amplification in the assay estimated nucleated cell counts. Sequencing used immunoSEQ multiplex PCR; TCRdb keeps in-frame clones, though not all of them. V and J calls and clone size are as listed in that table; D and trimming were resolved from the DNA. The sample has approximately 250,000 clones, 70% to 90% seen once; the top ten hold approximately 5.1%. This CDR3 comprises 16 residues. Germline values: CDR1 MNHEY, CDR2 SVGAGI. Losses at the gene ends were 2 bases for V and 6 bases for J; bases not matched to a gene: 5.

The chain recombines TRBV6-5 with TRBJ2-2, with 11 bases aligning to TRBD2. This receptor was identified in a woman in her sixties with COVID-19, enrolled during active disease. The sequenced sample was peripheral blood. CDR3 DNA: TGTGCCAGCAGTTACCTTAGCGGGAGGGCCGCCGGGGAGCTGTTTTTT. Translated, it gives CASSYLSGRAAGELFF.